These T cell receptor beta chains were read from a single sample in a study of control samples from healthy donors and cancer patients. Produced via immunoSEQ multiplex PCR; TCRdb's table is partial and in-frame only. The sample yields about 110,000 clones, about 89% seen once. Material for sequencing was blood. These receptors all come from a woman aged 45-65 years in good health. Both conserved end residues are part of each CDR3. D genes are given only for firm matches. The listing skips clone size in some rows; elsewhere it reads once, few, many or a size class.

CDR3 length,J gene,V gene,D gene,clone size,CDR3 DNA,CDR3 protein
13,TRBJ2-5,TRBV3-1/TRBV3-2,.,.,TGTGCCAGCAGCCCGACAGTACAAGAGACCCAGTACTTC,CASSPTVQETQYF
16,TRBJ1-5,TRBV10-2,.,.,TGCGCCAGCAGTGAGGCCCCAGGGAATAGCAATCAGCCCCAGCATTTT,CASSEAPGNSNQPQHF
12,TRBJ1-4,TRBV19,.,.,TGTGCCACCCGAGACCAGGGTGAAAAACTGTTTTTT,CATRDQGEKLFF
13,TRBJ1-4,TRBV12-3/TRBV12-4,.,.,TGTGCCAGCACCCGGAGTACTAATGAAAAACTGTTTTTT,CASTRSTNEKLFF
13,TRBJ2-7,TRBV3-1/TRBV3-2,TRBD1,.,TGTGCCAGCAGCGAGGGACAGACCTACGAGCAGTACTTC,CASSEGQTYEQYF
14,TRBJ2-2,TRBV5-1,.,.,TGCGCCAGCAGCTTCTACTCGAACACCGGGGAGCTGTTTTTT,CASSFYSNTGELFF
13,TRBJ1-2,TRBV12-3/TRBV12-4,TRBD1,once,TGTGCCAGCAGTTATACAGGGGTAGACGGCTACACCTTC,CASSYTGVDGYTF
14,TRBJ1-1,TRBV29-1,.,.,TGCAGCGTTGTCCCACAGGGCAGAAACACTGAAGCTTTCTTT,CSVVPQGRNTEAFF
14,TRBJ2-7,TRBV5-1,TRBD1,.,TGCGCCAGCAGCTTGAAAGGGGACAGCGACGAGCAGTACTTC,CASSLKGDSDEQYF
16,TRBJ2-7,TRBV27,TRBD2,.,TGTGCCAGCAGGCGGGGGTCTAGCGGGGCGTCCTACGAGCAGTACTTC,CASRRGSSGASYEQYF
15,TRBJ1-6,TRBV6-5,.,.,TGTGCCAGCAGTTACTCGATGGACAGCTATTCACCCCTCCACTTT,CASSYSMDSYSPLHF
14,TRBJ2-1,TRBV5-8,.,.,TGTGCCAGCAGCAGAACCGGGCCCCTCAATGAGCAGTTCTTC,CASSRTGPLNEQFF
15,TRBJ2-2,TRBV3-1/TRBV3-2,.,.,TGTGCCAGCAGCGGGACGGACCGGGGACCCGGGGAGCTGTTTTTT,CASSGTDRGPGELFF
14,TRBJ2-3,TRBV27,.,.,TGTGCCAGCAGTTTAAAACAGTATACAGATACGCAGTATTTT,CASSLKQYTDTQYF
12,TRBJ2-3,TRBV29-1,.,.,TGCAGCGTTGAACAGGGTCGCTATACGCAGTATTTT,CSVEQGRYTQYF
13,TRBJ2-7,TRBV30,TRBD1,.,TGTGCCTGTGGACAGGGGGAGGCCTACGAGCAGTACTTC,CACGQGEAYEQYF
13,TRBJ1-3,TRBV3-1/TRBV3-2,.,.,TGTGCCAGCAGCCCGCAGTGGGGAAACACCATATATTTT,CASSPQWGNTIYF
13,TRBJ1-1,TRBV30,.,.,TGTGCCTGGAGCGCGGGGCGGGTCACTGAAGCTTTCTTT,CAWSAGRVTEAFF
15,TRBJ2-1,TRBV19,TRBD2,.,TGTGCCAGTAGTCCTCGGACTAGCGGGAACAATGAGCAGTTCTTC,CASSPRTSGNNEQFF
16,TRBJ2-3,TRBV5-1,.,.,TGCGCCAGCAGCTTGCCGCTCGGGCCAACTTCAGATACGCAGTATTTT,CASSLPLGPTSDTQYF
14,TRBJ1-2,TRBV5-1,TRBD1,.,TGCGCCAGCAGCTTCTCTACAGGGGGAGATGGCTACACCTTC,CASSFSTGGDGYTF
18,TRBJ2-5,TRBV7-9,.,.,TGTGCCAGCAGCTTAGTTTTCTTTGGCGAGAGGAACTCTGTGACCCAGTACTTC,CASSLVFFGERNSVTQYF
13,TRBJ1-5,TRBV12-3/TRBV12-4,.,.,TGTGCCAGCAGCCAAAATAGCAATCAGCCCCAGCATTTT,CASSQNSNQPQHF
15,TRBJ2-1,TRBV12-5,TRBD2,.,TGTGCTAGTGGTTCCCCAGCGGGAGCTCGGAATGAGCAGTTCTTC,CASGSPAGARNEQFF
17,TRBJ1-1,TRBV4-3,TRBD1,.,TGCGCCAGCAGCCAAGAGGAAAGGACAGGGGGAATCACTGAAGCTTTCTTT,CASSQEERTGGITEAFF
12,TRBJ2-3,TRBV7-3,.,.,TGTGCCAGCAGCCTAGACACAGATACGCAGTATTTT,CASSLDTDTQYF
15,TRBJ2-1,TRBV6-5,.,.,TGTGCCAGCACCCCGAGGGGTTGGTCGGGTCATGAGCAGTTCTTC,CASTPRGWSGHEQFF
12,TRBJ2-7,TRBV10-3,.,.,TGTGCCATCAGTGCCAACAGCTACGAGCAGTACTTC,CAISANSYEQYF
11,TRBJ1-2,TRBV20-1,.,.,TGCAGTGCTCTCCTTCCCTATGGCTACACCTTC,CSALLPYGYTF
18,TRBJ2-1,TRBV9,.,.,TGTGCCAGCAGCGTAGCCCCCATCGAAGCGCACTGGGGCAATGAGCAGTTCTTC,CASSVAPIEAHWGNEQFF
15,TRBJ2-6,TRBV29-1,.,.,TGCAGCGTTGAAGAACTCATCTCAGGGGCCAACGTCCTGACTTTC,CSVEELISGANVLTF
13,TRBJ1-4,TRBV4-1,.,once,TGCGCCAGCAGCCGGGTGGTTAGTGAAAAACTGTTTTTT,CASSRVVSEKLFF
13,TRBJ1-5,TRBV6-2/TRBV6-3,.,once,TGTGCCAGCAGTTACACCACAGGGAGGCCCCAGCATTTT,CASSYTTGRPQHF
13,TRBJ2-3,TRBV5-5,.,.,TGTGCCAGCAGTCCCACTAGCTCGGATACGCAGTATTTT,CASSPTSSDTQYF
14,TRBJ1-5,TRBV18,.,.,TGTGCCAGCTCTCATCCTGGCCCCAATCAGCCCCAGCATTTT,CASSHPGPNQPQHF
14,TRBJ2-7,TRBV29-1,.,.,TGCAGCGCTGGAAAAACGGGCAGCTCGCCCGAGCAGTACTTC,CSAGKTGSSPEQYF
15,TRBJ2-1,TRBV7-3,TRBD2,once,TGTGCCAGCAGCTTAATGACTAGCGCTTACAATGAGCAGTTCTTC,CASSLMTSAYNEQFF
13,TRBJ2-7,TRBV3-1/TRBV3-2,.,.,TGTGCCAGCCGGAGGGGCTCCGCCTACGAGCAGTACTTC,CASRRGSAYEQYF
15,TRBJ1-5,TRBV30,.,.,TGTGCCTGGTACAATCAAATTGGGGAAAGTCAGCCCCAGCATTTT,CAWYNQIGESQPQHF
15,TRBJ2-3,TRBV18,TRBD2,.,TGTGCCAGCTCACCGACCCTAGCGGGAACAGATACGCAGTATTTT,CASSPTLAGTDTQYF
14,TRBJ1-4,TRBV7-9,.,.,TGTGCCAGCAGCAGACAACAGGGTGGCGAAAAACTGTTTTTT,CASSRQQGGEKLFF
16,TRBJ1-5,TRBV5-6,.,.,TGTGCCAGCAGCTTGTATGAGGGTGCTTTAAGGCAGCCCCAGCATTTT,CASSLYEGALRQPQHF
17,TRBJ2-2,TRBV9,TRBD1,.,TGTGCCAGCAGCGTAGATGGGGGACAGGGGAACACCGGGGAGCTGTTTTTT,CASSVDGGQGNTGELFF
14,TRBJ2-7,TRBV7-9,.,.,TGTGCCAGCAGAGAAACAGGGGAGGCCTACGAGCAGTACTTC,CASRETGEAYEQYF
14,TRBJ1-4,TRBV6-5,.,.,TGTGCCACCCACCGCGTTTGGTCGAATGAAAAACTGTTTTTT,CATHRVWSNEKLFF
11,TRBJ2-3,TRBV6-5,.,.,TGTGCCAGCCATAGCCCCGATACGCAGTATTTT,CASHSPDTQYF
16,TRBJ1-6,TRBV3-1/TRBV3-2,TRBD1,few,TGTGCCAGCAGCGACCGATGGAGACAGGGCTCTTCACCCCTCCACTTT,CASSDRWRQGSSPLHF
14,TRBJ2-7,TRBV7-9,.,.,TGTGCCAGCAGCTTTGGAGGGGGTGGATACGAGCAGTACTTC,CASSFGGGGYEQYF
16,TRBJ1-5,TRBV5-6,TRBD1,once,TGTGCCAGCAGGCGGGGACAGGGACCGAGCAATCAGCCCCAGCATTTT,CASRRGQGPSNQPQHF
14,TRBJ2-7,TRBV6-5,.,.,TGTGCCAGCAGTTTGACGACTAGCTCCTACGAGCAGTACTTC,CASSLTTSSYEQYF